Below are 8 T cell receptor beta chains sequenced from a single sample in a study of vaccination and CD4 T cells after COVID-19. At the Johns Hopkins FTIC core, DNA taken from cultured CD4+ T cells was sequenced by way of the Oncomine TCR Beta short-read assay. TCRdb itself ran the PCR reads through MiXCR, one entry per CDR3 protein. The data contain roughly 15,000 distinct CDR3 sequences, over 50% of them singletons. Their target antigens are unknown. Treatment noted: roughly 10-day PBMC culture with coronavirus spike peptide pools or control peptides (ViraFEST assay). Sequenced material: CD4+ T cells from blood, cultured in vitro. These receptor sequences come from a human donor who had recovered from COVID-19.

This rearrangement joins TRBV12-3 or TRBV12-4 to TRBJ2-2; D not certain. V was cut by 1 base and J by 1 base, with 4 bases left in between. The length of the CDR3 is 14 residues. DNA for the CDR3: TGTGCCAGCAGTTTAGGCTGGAACACCGGGGAGCTGTTTTTT. It encodes CASSLGWNTGELFF.

The rearrangement uses TRBV20-1 and TRBJ1-2; possible D gene TRBD1, 5 bases. The CDR3 consists of 14 residues. V was cut by 7 bases and J by 8 bases, with 23 bases left in between. Germline V lookup: CDR1 DFQATT, CDR2 SNEGSKA (reference sequence). CDR3 sequence: CSVPGRLESGGYTF. Here the CDR3 DNA reads TGCAGTGTCCCGGGACGCCTAGAATCGGGAGGCTACACCTTC.

The V call is TRBV10-3, the J call TRBJ2-5; no definite D call. The germline gives CDR1 ENHRY, CDR2 SYGVKD. This CDR3 has 13 residues. The V end was cut by 5 bases, the J end by 1 base, with 8 bases between. The CDR3 loop reads CAISRAGQETQYF. CDR3 DNA sequence: TGTGCCATCAGTCGGGCAGGCCAAGAGACCCAGTACTTC.

V gene TRBV5-1 combines with J gene TRBJ1-5; tentative D call: TRBD1 (5 bases). The CDR3 is 15 residues long. V lost 4 bases and J lost 6, with 17 bases in between. Germline loops: CDR1 SGHRS, CDR2 YFSETQ. The CDR3 sequence is CASSPSLGESQPQHF. CDR3 bases: TGCGCCAGCAGCCCCTCCTTGGGGGAGAGTCAGCCCCAGCATTTT.

This clonotype was counted a single time. This rearrangement joins TRBV15 to TRBJ1-1; D perhaps matches TRBD1 (5 bases). V was trimmed by 2 bases and J by 8 bases, leaving 12 bases between them. This CDR3 is 13 amino acids long. Germline V gives CDR1 LNHNV, CDR2 YYDKDF (reference sequence). The CDR3 region is CATSRQGRGEAFF. In nucleotides, the CDR3 is TGTGCCACCAGCAGACAGGGCCGGGGGGAAGCTTTCTTT.

The rearrangement uses TRBV10-1 and TRBJ2-3; TRBD2 agrees at 8 bases. CDR3 length: 16 residues. Germline CDR1 and CDR2: WNHNN and SYGVQD (reference sequence). V shed 4 bases and J 0 bases; nucleotides not matched to a gene: 6. The CDR3 region is CASSGSASGSTDTQYF. The DNA of the CDR3 is TGCGCCAGCAGTGGGTCGGCTAGCGGGAGCACAGATACGCAGTATTTT.

The chain couples TRBV6-2 or TRBV6-3 to TRBJ1-2; D might be TRBD1 (5 bases). Germline CDR1 is MNHEY and CDR2 is SVGEGT. Trimming cost V 0 bases and J 6 bases, with 8 bases left between them. This CDR3 is built from 13 residues. The CDR3 DNA is TGTGCCAGCAGTTACTCAGCGGGGGATGGCTACACCTTC. This gives the protein CASSYSAGDGYTF.

The genes are TRBV19 and TRBJ1-2, with 7 bases matching TRBD1. This CDR3 spans 15 amino acids. Losses at the gene ends were 4 bases for V and 1 base for J; bases not matched to a gene: 6. Germline values: CDR1 LNHDA, CDR2 SQIVND (reference sequence). CDR3 nucleotides: TGTGCCAGTAGTACGGGACAGTCTTTTAACTATGGCTACACCTTC. Protein: CASSTGQSFNYGYTF.